This T cell receptor beta chain was sequenced in a study of blood T cell repertoires in COVID-19 (dated by TCRdb to 2019 to 2021). In terms of the full investigation: The collaborator samples originated in the United States, Italy and Spain and spanned the acute and convalescent phases of COVID-19. The prospective study material was composed of cDNA or gDNA derived from T cells, B-cell-depleted T cells, or PBMCs. The dataset comprised deeply sampled blood TCRbeta repertoires from subjects exposed to, actively infected with, or recovered from COVID-19. The repertoires were made available in a free public database intended to serve as a resource for research on the immune response to SARS-CoV-2. Samples were obtained from the ongoing ImmuneRACE study (first 160 participants) and from about 1,300 subjects provided by 6 global collaborators. Nearly every sample came with metadata listing a de-identified subject ID, COVID-19 status, age in years and sex. Where available, HLA class I and class II types were taken from metadata supplied by the sample provider and were not determined by assay-based typing. Summary of the overall study and its limitations: The quantity of clinical and demographic metadata differed by source and by participant and was supplied without curation.

Each collaborating institution followed its own protocols to collect whole blood in K2EDTA tubes. For TCRbeta analysis, collaborators shipped samples as frozen whole blood, isolated PBMCs, or DNA extracted from either of those sample types. TCRbeta CDR3 regions were amplified from genomic DNA using the immunoSEQ Assay, a bias-controlled multiplex PCR. Per the source publication's procedure: Within the assay, amplification of reference gene primers was used to estimate how many nucleated cells each sample contained. Sequence reads were collapsed and filtered to measure the absolute abundance of every unique TCRbeta CDR3 rearrangement. For each sample, productive Simpson clonality was calculated by taking the square root of Simpson's diversity index across productive rearrangements. Entries here come from immuneACCESS through TCRdb and include only in-frame sequences with V and J called. Some clones fail to appear in such tables; in the studies checked, an unresolved V gene covers under half of the shortfall, and the cause of the remainder is unknown. The DNA was the basis for D and trimming; V, J and clone size are from that table. Recorded for this sample are roughly 80,000 clones; 80% to 90% of them occurred a single time. The leading ten clones occupy about 5.3% of the sample.

With respect to this clone: Its antigen is unknown. Per-base qualities were not stored, and no clone one base away is much larger.

The sequence was obtained from a middle-aged man with active COVID-19. The sample taken for sequencing was peripheral blood.

The nucleotides read TGTGCCAGTAGACCATCGACAGGGACTAACACTGAAGCTTTCTTT. This sequence encodes CASRPSTGTNTEAFF. Rearrangement joined TRBV19 to TRBJ1-1, and TRBD1 matches 7 of the central bases. Inclusive of the bounding cysteine and phenylalanine, the CDR3 is 15 residues long. Solely the CDR3 DNA is kept, with 45 bases framed from the first base. After removal of 6 bases from V and 2 bases from J, the junction retains 9 bases not matched to a gene. The germline V gene (reference sequence) provides CDR1 LNHDA and CDR2 SQIVND.